This T cell receptor beta chain was retrieved from a study of PD-1 blockade in classical Hodgkin lymphoma. The time point: cycle 4 day 1 (C4D1), after 6 weeks of nivolumab. Every one of the patients relapsed after autologous stem cell transplantation (brentuximab vedotin exposure was variable). Thawed PBMCs yielded CD4+ T cells through magnetic negative selection. In this sample, this clone turned up a few times. No antigen is known for it. Method: immunoSEQ multiplex PCR; TCRdb's copy keeps in-frame clones and lacks some. Among more than 25,000 clones, roughly 80% were seen once, and the ten largest hold approximately 0.65%. Per germline, CDR1 SEHNR and CDR2 FQNEAQ (reference sequence). V lost 5 bases, J lost 7 bases, and 11 bases lay in between. This CDR3 is 12 amino acids long. Study-level points and caveats: Healthy donors reportedly exceeded newly diagnosed patients in baseline TCR diversity.

The receptor was derived from a human donor with classical Hodgkin lymphoma. This sequence joins TRBV7-9 and TRBJ1-1; no firm D call. The sequenced sample was CD4+ T cells from blood, obtained before the fourth cycle of nivolumab. The CDR3 region has the DNA TGTGCCAGCAGCCCCCGCATTAATGAAGCTTTCTTT. This codes for CASSPRINEAFF.